These T cell receptor beta chains were read from a single sample in a study of control samples from healthy donors and cancer patients. TCRdb's table, derived via immunoSEQ multiplex PCR, lists solely in-frame clones and lacks some. Of 50,000 or so clones listed, roughly 80% are singletons. Sequenced: blood. These receptors all come from an older man in good health. CDR3s include the opening cysteine and the closing phenylalanine or tryptophan. D genes are given only for firm matches. Clone sizes are given selectively: once, few, many, or a class where the clone is expanded.

j_gene	v_gene	abundance	d_gene	CDR3nt	CDR3aa
TRBJ1-2	TRBV7-8	.	.	TGTGCCAGCAGCTCCGGACAGTTTGCCAACTATGGCTACACCTTC	CASSSGQFANYGYTF
TRBJ2-3	TRBV5-1	.	TRBD2	TGCGCCAGCAGCTTGAAACTAGCGGGGGGCCTAACAGATACGCAGTATTTT	CASSLKLAGGLTDTQYF
TRBJ2-2	TRBV5-4	.	TRBD1	TGTGCCAGCAGCTCCGGACAGGGGGCTGTAATCGGGGAGCTGTTTTTT	CASSSGQGAVIGELFF
TRBJ1-1	TRBV12-3/TRBV12-4	few	.	TGTGCCAGCAATATCATGGGTTCAGAAGCTTTCTTT	CASNIMGSEAFF
TRBJ1-4	TRBV6-6	once	.	TGTGCCAGCCAACCGGGACTCCGGAATGAAAAACTGTTTTTT	CASQPGLRNEKLFF
TRBJ2-7	TRBV5-1	.	TRBD1	TGCGCCAGCAGACCTGGGACAGGGGGATGGTACGAGCAGTACTTC	CASRPGTGGWYEQYF
TRBJ2-3	TRBV20-1	.	TRBD2	TGCAGTGCTAGTTCTACCGGGGGACTAGCGGGGGCCTTCCGAATTTCAGATACGCAGTATTTT	CSASSTGGLAGAFRISDTQYF
TRBJ1-5	TRBV2	.	TRBD1	TGTGCCAGCAGCAATACAGGGGGCGATCAGCCCCAGCATTTT	CASSNTGGDQPQHF
TRBJ2-4	TRBV4-1	few	TRBD2	TGCGCCAGCAGCCCCCACCCCGCGCGGGGGGCAGCCAAAAACATTCAGTACTTC	CASSPHPARGAAKNIQYF
TRBJ2-3	TRBV10-3	few	.	TGTGCCATCAGAGGAACAGATACGCAGTATTTT	CAIRGTDTQYF
TRBJ2-7	TRBV6-2/TRBV6-3	.	.	TGTGCCAGCAGTTTGAGATACGAGCAGTACTTC	CASSLRYEQYF
TRBJ2-6	TRBV5-1	once	.	TGCGCCAGCAAGGTGAGAGGGTCTGGGGCCAACGTCCTGACTTTC	CASKVRGSGANVLTF
TRBJ1-4	TRBV6-6	.	.	TGTGCCAGCAACACCCGGGGCTGGGGTGAAAAACTGTTTTTT	CASNTRGWGEKLFF
TRBJ1-1	TRBV7-9	.	.	TGTGCCAGCAGCTCCCAGGTGGGCACTGAAGCTTTCTTT	CASSSQVGTEAFF
TRBJ2-3	TRBV20-1	.	TRBD2	TGCAGTGCACCTAGCGGAGATACGCAGTATTTT	CSAPSGDTQYF
TRBJ1-6	TRBV2	few	.	TGTGCCAGCTCCTTACAGTGGAATAATTCACCCCTCCACTTT	CASSLQWNNSPLHF
TRBJ2-1	TRBV28	.	TRBD2	TGTGCCAGCACGCCTAGCGGAAGATACATTCAGGAGTTCTTC	CASTPSGRYIQEFF
TRBJ2-2	TRBV2	.	.	TGTGCCAGCAAAATCAGGGAAACCGGGGAGCTGTTTTTT	CASKIRETGELFF
TRBJ1-2	TRBV11-3	.	TRBD1	TGTGCCAGCAGCTTGGGACAGAACCTTGGGGACTTC	CASSLGQNLGDF
TRBJ1-2	TRBV28	.	.	TGTGCCAGCAGTCCCGTATGGACTTATGGCTACACCTTC	CASSPVWTYGYTF
TRBJ1-3	TRBV18	.	.	TGTGCCAGCTCACCATCTGAGGTGGGAATTGGAAACACCATATATTTT	CASSPSEVGIGNTIYF
TRBJ2-3	TRBV6-5	.	TRBD2	TGTGCCAGCAAACTAGCGGGGGGAAGCACAGATACGCAGTATTTT	CASKLAGGSTDTQYF
TRBJ1-2	TRBV5-1	.	TRBD1	TGCGCCAGCAGCCTAACAGGGGTGGACTATGGCTACACCTTC	CASSLTGVDYGYTF
TRBJ2-3	TRBV10-3	.	.	TGTGCCATCAGTGAGGACGGGGGTGACACAGATACGCAGTATTTT	CAISEDGGDTDTQYF
TRBJ2-1	TRBV7-2	few	TRBD2	TGTGCCAGCAGTTATTGGGGTAGCGGGAATGAGCAGTTCTTC	CASSYWGSGNEQFF
TRBJ1-2	TRBV3-1/TRBV3-2	.	.	TGTGCCAGCAGCGCACTTTGGGTAGGGGGCTACACCTTC	CASSALWVGGYTF
TRBJ1-2	TRBV18	.	.	TGTGCCAGCTCACCACCGCGACAGGAGCTCTATGGCTACACCTTC	CASSPPRQELYGYTF
TRBJ2-7	TRBV11-3	.	.	TGTGCCAGCAGCCCCGGTCTCGAGCAGTACTTC	CASSPGLEQYF
TRBJ1-1	TRBV21-1	few	.	TGTGCCAGCAGACAGACAGTTAACACTGAAGCTTTCTTT	CASRQTVNTEAFF
TRBJ2-7	TRBV7-2	.	TRBD2	TGTGCCAGCAGCCTCCCGAGGACTAGCGGCGCCCCCTACGAGCAGTACTTC	CASSLPRTSGAPYEQYF
TRBJ2-5	TRBV13	.	.	TGTGCCAGCAGCTTAGAAGGGGTCGCGGGGACCCAGTACTTC	CASSLEGVAGTQYF
TRBJ1-2	TRBV28	.	.	TGTGCCAGCAGTTTAGGTTGGGCCGGCTATGGCTACACCTTC	CASSLGWAGYGYTF
TRBJ2-1	TRBV7-9	.	.	TGTGCCAGCAGCTTAGGGGCTAGCCCCTACAATGAGCAGTTCTTC	CASSLGASPYNEQFF
TRBJ2-1	TRBV20-1	.	.	TGCAGTGTTAGAAAAATGGATGAGCAGTTCTTC	CSVRKMDEQFF
TRBJ1-2	TRBV12-5	.	TRBD1	TGTGCTAGTGGTTTGGGTGGGACAGTTAACTATGGCTACACCTTC	CASGLGGTVNYGYTF
TRBJ2-7	TRBV4-1	few	.	TGCGCCAGCAGCCATTTATTTCGGGATCTGGAGGCGCAGTACTTC	CASSHLFRDLEAQYF
TRBJ2-5	TRBV3-1/TRBV3-2	.	.	TGTGCCAGCAGCCAAGAATGGGACTTGGCGGGGGAGACCCAGTACTTC	CASSQEWDLAGETQYF
TRBJ2-1	TRBV10-1	.	TRBD2	TGCGCCAGCAGTCGCAGCACTAGCGGGGGATACAATGAGCAGTTCTTC	CASSRSTSGGYNEQFF
TRBJ1-2	TRBV3-1/TRBV3-2	.	.	TGTGCCAGCAGCCAGGCGGGAAACTATGGCTACACCTTC	CASSQAGNYGYTF
TRBJ1-5	TRBV7-8	.	TRBD1	TGTGCCAGCAGCTCTGAAGGGGGGCTGACAGGGGCCGGCATTCTTAATCAGCCCCAGCATTTT	CASSSEGGLTGAGILNQPQHF
TRBJ2-2	TRBV7-3	.	.	TGTGCCAGCAGCTTAAGGGGAGGAGCCGGGGAGCTGTTTTTT	CASSLRGGAGELFF
TRBJ2-7	TRBV30	few	.	TGTGCCTGGGGAGGTCTGGACGAGCAGTACTTC	CAWGGLDEQYF
TRBJ2-2	TRBV9	.	TRBD1	TGTGCCAGCGGGGTACAGGGGGAGGCCGGGGAGCTGTTTTTT	CASGVQGEAGELFF
TRBJ2-5	TRBV5-8	.	.	TGTGCCAGCAGCCCGGGGACGGGCAAAGAAGAGACCCAGTACTTC	CASSPGTGKEETQYF
TRBJ2-5	TRBV11-3	.	.	TGTGCCAGCAGCCCAGCCAGGTACCAAGAGACCCAGTACTTC	CASSPARYQETQYF
TRBJ2-5	TRBV5-4	.	TRBD1	TGTGCCAGCAGCACAGGGACAGAATGGGAGACCCAGTACTTC	CASSTGTEWETQYF
TRBJ1-3	TRBV28	.	.	TGTGCCAGCAGTTACATCGGGAGTCAGACTGGTGGAAACACCATATATTTT	CASSYIGSQTGGNTIYF